Listed below are T cell receptor beta chains from one sample, sequenced in a study of T cell repertoires in cytomegalovirus infection. Which antigens these TCRs recognize remains unknown. In TCRdb, the reads were re-called with MiXCR into one record per CDR3 protein. The sample consists of roughly 120,000 distinct CDR3 sequences, over 25% of them appearing once. The specimen was CD8+ T cells from cultured PBMCs, collected from culture after CMV antigen stimulation. These TCRs come from a human donor in good health (CMV status not recorded). Some clones in this sample may be carry-over from other donors' samples. CDR3s include the opening cysteine and the closing phenylalanine or tryptophan. A D gene is named only where the DNA matches it firmly. The size of a clone is reported for some rows only, either as once, few or many, or as a class for expanded clones.

TRBV27	few	TRBD2	TRBJ2-1	TGTGCCAGCGGACCCGGGGGGGACAATGAGCAGTTCTTC	CASGPGGDNEQFF
TRBV2	-	-	TRBJ2-5	TGTGCCAGCAGTGAATCCTGGGAAGAGCAAGAGACCCAGTACTTC	CASSESWEEQETQYF
TRBV23-1	-	-	TRBJ2-6	TGCGCCAGCAGTCTATACGGATACTCTGGGGCCAACGTCCTGACTTTC	CASSLYGYSGANVLTF
TRBV2	few	-	TRBJ2-1	TGTGCCAGCAGTCTAGACCTCACCCCCTACAATGAGCAGTTCTTC	CASSLDLTPYNEQFF
TRBV5-1	-	-	TRBJ1-1	TGCGCCAGCAGCTTGGCTGGGACCGGAGGGAACACTGAAGCTTTCTTT	CASSLAGTGGNTEAFF
TRBV7-9	few	-	TRBJ2-7	TGTGCCAGCAGTGGCGGAGGGACGAGCTCCTACGAGCAGTACTTC	CASSGGGTSSYEQYF
TRBV10-2	many	-	TRBJ1-3	TGCGCCAGCAAGGGACGGCGAAGCTCTGGAAACACCATATATTTT	CASKGRRSSGNTIYF
TRBV11-3	-	TRBD1	TRBJ2-5	TGTGCCAGCAGCCAAGGGACGAGCAGGGGGAGCCAAGAGACCCAGTACTTC	CASSQGTSRGSQETQYF
TRBV7-6	many	TRBD2	TRBJ2-1	TGTGCCAGCAGCTCGGGGGGGGGACTGACCTACAATGAGCAGTTCTTC	CASSSGGGLTYNEQFF
TRBV7-9	many	-	TRBJ2-3	TGTGCCAGCAGGAGCACAGATACGCAGTATTTT	CASRSTDTQYF
TRBV6-2/TRBV6-3	few	-	TRBJ1-5	TGTGCCAGCAGCTATTCGGGGTATAGCAATCAGCCCCAGCATTTT	CASSYSGYSNQPQHF
TRBV7-9	-	-	TRBJ2-5	TGTGCCAGCAGTTTTGATGGGGGAGGTAGAGAGACCCAGTACTTC	CASSFDGGGRETQYF
TRBV2	-	-	TRBJ1-5	TGTGCCAGCAGTGAGAACAGGGCGGGCAATCAGCCCCAGCATTTT	CASSENRAGNQPQHF
TRBV7-9	few	-	TRBJ2-1	TGTGCCAGCAGCTTTAGGGACAATGAGCAGTTCTTC	CASSFRDNEQFF
TRBV28	-	-	TRBJ1-1	TGTGCCAGCAGTTTGAGGGCAGAGAACACTGAAGCTTTCTTT	CASSLRAENTEAFF
TRBV11-2	-	-	TRBJ1-2	TGTGCCAGCAGCTTATGGAAAGGAAACTATGGCTACACCTTC	CASSLWKGNYGYTF
TRBV7-6	few	-	TRBJ2-5	TGTGCCAGCAGCTTAGTCGTTCGGAGAACAGAGACCCAGTACTTC	CASSLVVRRTETQYF
TRBV7-2	many	-	TRBJ2-5	TGTGCCAGCAGCTGGGGGGCGGGAGAGACCCAGTACTTC	CASSWGAGETQYF
TRBV2	few	-	TRBJ1-2	TGTGCCACCGCCCCCTGGTCGGACGACGTCTCGATTAACTATGGCTACACCTTC	CATAPWSDDVSINYGYTF
TRBV5-1	many	-	TRBJ2-1	TGTGCCAGCAGTTTATCTGGTTCCTACAATGAGCAGTTCTTC	CASSLSGSYNEQFF
TRBV7-9	many	-	TRBJ2-1	TGTGCCAGCAGCTTGAGCAATGAGCAGTTCTTC	CASSLSNEQFF
TRBV29-1	-	-	TRBJ1-1	TGCAGCGTAGTCGGGGATGAGTTGAACACTGAAGCTTTCTTT	CSVVGDELNTEAFF
TRBV2	-	-	TRBJ2-7	TGTGCCAGCAGGGGGGACACCTACGAGCAGTACTTC	CASRGDTYEQYF
TRBV12-3/TRBV12-4	-	-	TRBJ1-2	TGTGCCAGCAGTTTTAGTTCTCCGCCAGGAAGGAATGGCTACACCTTC	CASSFSSPPGRNGYTF
TRBV7-9	-	-	TRBJ2-5	TGTGCCAGCAGCCCGTCTATTTTAAAAGGAGAGACCCAGTACTTC	CASSPSILKGETQYF
TRBV2	-	TRBD1	TRBJ1-5	TGTGCCAGCAGTGAAGGTCGACAGGGCTATCAGCCCCAGCATTTT	CASSEGRQGYQPQHF
TRBV20-1	few	-	TRBJ2-7	TGCAGTGCTAGATCGACAGTCTCCTACGAGCAGTACTTC	CSARSTVSYEQYF
TRBV10-3	few	TRBD1	TRBJ2-1	TGTGCCATCAGGAAATTGACAGGGTCCAATGAGCAGTTCTTC	CAIRKLTGSNEQFF
TRBV5-4	few	TRBD1	TRBJ1-4	TGTGCCAGCAGCTTGCCCGGACAGGTCGGTGAAAAACTGTTTTTT	CASSLPGQVGEKLFF
TRBV28	-	TRBD1	TRBJ1-5	TGTGCCAGTACCTTACAGGGGTATGGTCAGCCCCAGCATTTT	CASTLQGYGQPQHF
TRBV19	few	-	TRBJ2-5	TGTGCCAGTAGTATGCGGGGGCCTCCGGAGACCCAGTACTTC	CASSMRGPPETQYF
TRBV7-9	few	TRBD1	TRBJ2-7	TGTGCCAGCAGCCTCCCACCGGGGACAGGCACCCCCTACGAGCAGTACTTC	CASSLPPGTGTPYEQYF
TRBV2	-	-	TRBJ2-2	TGTGCCAGCAGGGGGAACCGGGACCCTCTTCCGGGGGAGCTGTTTTTT	CASRGNRDPLPGELFF
TRBV19	-	-	TRBJ2-7	TGTGCCAGTAGTGGAACGGGGAGCTCCTACGAGCAGTACTTC	CASSGTGSSYEQYF
TRBV6-6	-	TRBD1	TRBJ1-2	TGTGCCAGCAGTTTTGAACCACAGGGGACCTCTGGCTACACCTTC	CASSFEPQGTSGYTF
TRBV27	-	TRBD2	TRBJ2-1	TGTGCCAGCAGTGTGGGACTAGCGGGGGACAATGAGCAGTTCTTC	CASSVGLAGDNEQFF
TRBV4-1	many	-	TRBJ2-7	TGCGCCAGCAGCCAAGAAGTGCACACCTACGAGCAGTACTTC	CASSQEVHTYEQYF
TRBV6-2/TRBV6-3	few	-	TRBJ2-7	TGTGCCAGCAGTTATCACGAGGGGGACGACGAGCAGTACTTC	CASSYHEGDDEQYF
TRBV6-2/TRBV6-3	-	TRBD1	TRBJ1-5	TGTGCCAGCAGTTACGGGACAGAATCTCACAATCAGCCCCAGCATTTT	CASSYGTESHNQPQHF
TRBV10-3	many	-	TRBJ1-3	TGTGCCATCAGTGAGAACGTAAACTCTGGAAACACCATATATTTT	CAISENVNSGNTIYF
TRBV20-1	-	TRBD2	TRBJ2-5	TGCAGTGCTAGAGAAGAGCGGGGGGCACCCCAAGAGACCCAGTACTTC	CSAREERGAPQETQYF
TRBV27	few	-	TRBJ1-2	TGTGCCAGCACCCCCTCCGGGGGCAATGGCTACACCTTC	CASTPSGGNGYTF
TRBV7-9	-	TRBD1	TRBJ1-2	TGTGCCAGCAGCGGACACAAGACAGGGACAAACTATGGCTACACCTTC	CASSGHKTGTNYGYTF
TRBV19	-	-	TRBJ1-2	TGTGCCAGTAGTATCCTGGGGACGTTGCAGTATGGCTACACCTTC	CASSILGTLQYGYTF
TRBV7-6	-	-	TRBJ1-5	TGTGCCAGCAGCCCCAGTGCCAGTAGCAATCAGCCCCAGCATTTT	CASSPSASSNQPQHF
TRBV18	-	TRBD1	TRBJ2-3	TGTGCCAGCTCACCCCTAGGACAGGGTGATTCAGATACGCAGTATTTT	CASSPLGQGDSDTQYF
TRBV7-9	-	-	TRBJ2-5	TGTGCCAGCAGCGGGGGGCCGAAACAAGAGACCCAGTACTTC	CASSGGPKQETQYF
TRBV7-2	many	-	TRBJ2-1	TGTGCCAGCAGCTTAGCGTCGGGGGACCTCTACAATGAGCAGTTCTTC	CASSLASGDLYNEQFF
TRBV4-1	many	-	TRBJ2-7	TGCGCCAGCAGCCAAGATAGGGGCACTAACGAGCAGTACTTC	CASSQDRGTNEQYF
TRBV12-3/TRBV12-4	few	-	TRBJ1-6	TGTGCCAGCAGCCCGACAGTTTATAATTCACCCCTCCACTTT	CASSPTVYNSPLHF
TRBV6-6	-	-	TRBJ1-1	TGTGCCAGCAGTTTGCTCGCTGAAGCTTTCTTT	CASSLLAEAFF
TRBV28	-	-	TRBJ2-7	TGTGCCAGCAGTCCCCAGCGTCAGGGACCTCTCTACGAGCAGTACTTC	CASSPQRQGPLYEQYF
TRBV6-2/TRBV6-3	-	-	TRBJ1-1	TGTGCCAGCAGTCCGGACCCCGGGGAGGCTTTCTTT	CASSPDPGEAFF
TRBV12-5	few	TRBD1	TRBJ1-1	TGTGCTAGTGGTTTGCCGACAGGGGGGAACACTGAAGCTTTCTTT	CASGLPTGGNTEAFF
TRBV12-3/TRBV12-4	-	TRBD1	TRBJ2-6	TGTGCCAGCAGGCCGGGACAGGGAATCTTAGGGGCCAACGTCCTGACTTTC	CASRPGQGILGANVLTF
TRBV7-9	-	-	TRBJ1-2	TGTGCCAGCAGCCGACAGATTTCCTATGGCTACACCTTC	CASSRQISYGYTF